This T cell receptor (beta chain) was obtained from a study of OX40 agonist ivuxolimab in advanced cancers. Looking at the study overall: One patient with hepatocellular carcinoma and two with cutaneous melanoma, three in all, had partial responses.

TCRdb keeps only in-frame clones here, not all; method: immunoSEQ multiplex PCR. Of about 50,000 clones listed, 70% to 90% are singletons. This clone was found once. V was shortened by 4 bases and J by 5 bases, with 11 bases between the two germline ends. The germline CDR1 and CDR2 sequences are SEHNR and FQNEAQ (reference sequence). CDR3 size: 13 residues. This material consisted of CD4+ or CD8+ T cells sorted from blood, taken in a trial of the OX40 agonist ivuxolimab. The chain couples TRBV7-9 to TRBJ1-2; weak D call: TRBD1 (5 bases). This sequence was found in an adult with an advanced solid tumor such as melanoma, head and neck, liver or kidney cancer. Written as DNA, the CDR3 is TGTGCCAGCAGCTCCCCGAGGGGATATGGCTACACCTTC. Residues: CASSSPRGYGYTF.